This record looks at one TCR beta chain sequence and its context. The record originates from a study of cytomegalovirus exposure and HLA in healthy donors. About the study: An early data release held some 85 million unique TCRs from HLA-typed donors.

With 60 Vbeta and 13 Jbeta primers, the PCR was carried out. Sequencing was performed with immunoSEQ multiplex PCR; in TCRdb, only in-frame clones are kept and a portion is missing. The repertoire holds around 120,000 clones, 65% to 80% seen once, with 2.7% in the top ten. The CDR3 contains 12 residues. Germline V CDR1 and CDR2: MGHDK, SYGVNS. V was shortened by 6 bases and J by 1 base, with 6 bases between the two germline ends. This chain links TRBV25-1 with TRBJ1-1; D is ambiguous. This receptor was obtained from a woman in her thirties or forties in good health and CMV-seropositive. The sequencing input was PBMCs. The CDR3 reads CASRGQNTEAFF. The CDR3 bases are TGTGCCAGCAGGGGCCAGAACACTGAAGCTTTCTTT.